The present T cell receptor (beta chain) was sequenced within a study of blood T cell repertoires in COVID-19. About the research overall: Sites across the United States, Italy and Spain contributed samples from acute and convalescent COVID-19. T cells, B-cell-depleted T cells, or PBMCs supplied cDNA or gDNA.

Repertoires were generated with immunoSEQ multiplex PCR, while TCRdb's copy carries only in-frame clones and drops some. The sample gives some 270,000 clones, roughly 89% of which show up once; under 0.95% is in the top ten. The CDR3 runs to 15 residues. CDR1 and CDR2 from the germline V gene are GTSNPN and SVGIG (reference sequence). Between the trimmed V and J ends, which lost 0 bases and 2 bases, there was a span of 14 bases. This chain links TRBV30 with TRBJ2-7; a weak D match, TRBD2 (5 bases). This sequence originates from a man aged 25-45 years with acute or convalescent COVID-19. Input material: peripheral blood. The CDR3 loop is CAWSVTDLTPYEQYF. In DNA, the CDR3 is TGTGCCTGGAGTGTTACGGACTTAACTCCCTACGAGCAGTACTTC. The full variable domain, in which reference TRBV30 and TRBJ2-7 provide the parts outside the CDR3, is SQTIHQWPATLVQPVGSPLSLECTVEGTSNPNLYWYRQAAGRGLQLLFYSVGIGQISSEVPQNLSASRPQDRQFILSSKKLLLSDSGFYLCAWSVTDLTPYEQYFGPGTRLTVT.